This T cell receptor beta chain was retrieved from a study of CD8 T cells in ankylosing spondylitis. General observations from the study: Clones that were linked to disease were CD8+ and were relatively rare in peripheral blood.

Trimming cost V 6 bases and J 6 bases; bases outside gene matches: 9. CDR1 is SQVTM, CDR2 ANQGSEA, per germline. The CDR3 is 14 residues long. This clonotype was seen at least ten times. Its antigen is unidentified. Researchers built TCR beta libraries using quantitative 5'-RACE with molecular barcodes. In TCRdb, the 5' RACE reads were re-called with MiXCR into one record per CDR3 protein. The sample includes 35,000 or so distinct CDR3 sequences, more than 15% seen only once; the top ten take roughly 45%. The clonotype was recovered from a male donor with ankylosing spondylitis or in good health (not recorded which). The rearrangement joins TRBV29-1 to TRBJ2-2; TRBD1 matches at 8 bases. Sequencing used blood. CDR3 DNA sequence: TGCAGCGTCCCGACAGGGGTGAGGGCCGGGGAGCTGTTTTTT. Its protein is CSVPTGVRAGELFF.